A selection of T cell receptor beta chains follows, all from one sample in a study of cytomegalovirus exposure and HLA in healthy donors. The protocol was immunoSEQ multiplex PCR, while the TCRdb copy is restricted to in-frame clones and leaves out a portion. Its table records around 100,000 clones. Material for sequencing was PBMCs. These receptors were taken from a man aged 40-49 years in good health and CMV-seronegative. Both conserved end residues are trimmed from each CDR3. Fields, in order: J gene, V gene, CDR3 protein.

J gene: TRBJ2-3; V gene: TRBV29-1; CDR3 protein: SVQIRLAGGLSTDTQY
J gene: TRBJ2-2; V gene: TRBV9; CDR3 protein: ASSVAAARGTGELF
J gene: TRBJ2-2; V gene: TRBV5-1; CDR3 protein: ASSRGQGLTGELF
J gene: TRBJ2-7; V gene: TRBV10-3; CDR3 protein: AVSESTGTDEQY
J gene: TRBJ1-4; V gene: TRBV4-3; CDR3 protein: ASSQEGGLTGFEKLF
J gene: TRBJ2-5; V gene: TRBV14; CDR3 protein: ASSHLDPPETQY
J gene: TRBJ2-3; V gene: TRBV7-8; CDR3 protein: ASSLGDRATDTQY
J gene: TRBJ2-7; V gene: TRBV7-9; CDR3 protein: ASSLTRSSYEQY
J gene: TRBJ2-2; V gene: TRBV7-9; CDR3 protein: ASSRGSGTGELF
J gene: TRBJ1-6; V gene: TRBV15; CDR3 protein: ATSAGTDSYNSPLH
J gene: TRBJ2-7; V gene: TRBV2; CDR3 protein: ASFGVARYEQY